This T cell receptor (beta chain) came from a study of spatial heterogeneity in lung cancer. For the study at large: Sequencing covered available follow-up PBMC samples collected a median of approximately 2 years after resection. Raw reads showed each unique TCR and UMI combination turning up more than ten times on average. Study outcomes and limitations: In blood, ubiquitous expanded tumor TCRs appeared more at resection than follow-up.

Sample time point: blood at routine non-recurrence follow-up after resection. No cell sorting; template was whole RNA from tumor, lung tissue or PBMC. TCRdb ran MiXCR on the 5' RACE reads and lists one entry per CDR3 protein. In the table there are around 120,000 distinct CDR3 sequences, approximately 12% of which are singletons. This clonotype has just a few counts. What it recognizes is unknown. The CDR3 totals 16 residues. V was pared by 3 bases and J by 8 bases, with 12 bases of the junction left unmatched. CDR1 is MGHRA and CDR2 is YSYEKL in the germline V gene. The clonotype comes from a male donor with early-stage non-small cell lung cancer. The chain carries TRBV4-1 and TRBJ2-3; 9 positions agree with TRBD1. The source was PBMCs, collected at follow-up. The CDR3 coding sequence is TGCGCCAGCAGCCAGCATCCCGGGACAGGGTTAGTTACGCAGTATTTT. Translation: CASSQHPGTGLVTQYF.